This TCR beta chain comes out of a study of a mutant IDH1 vaccine in newly diagnosed glioma. In the study overall: Following radiotherapy alone, or alongside temozolomide cycles, vaccination was started after an interval of 4-6 weeks.

Germline CDR1 reads MNHEY; CDR2 reads SMNVEV (reference sequence). CDR3 length: 14 residues. V lost 8 bases to trimming and J lost 10 bases; unmatched junction nucleotides: 9. TCRdb keeps only in-frame clones here, not all; method: immunoSEQ multiplex PCR. The table records some 70,000 clones, roughly 84% of them present only once. The time point denotes: week 23, last vaccination. The vaccine gave 300 ug of a 20-mer mutant IDH1 peptide subcutaneously per dose. Donors harbored newly found WHO grade 3 or 4 IDH1-mutant, ATRX-lost astrocytomas. Note on this clone: What it recognizes is unknown.

This material consisted of PBMCs, taken from a glioma patient whose treatment included an IDH1 peptide vaccine. This clonotype originated in a man younger than 35 with glioma. The chain uses TRBV27 and TRBJ1-6; TRBD1 matches at 9 bases. CDR3 loop: CASGRTGENSPLHF. The CDR3 region has the DNA TGTGCCAGCGGTCGGACAGGGGAAAACTCACCCCTCCACTTT.